Presented here are 26 T cell receptor beta chains from one specimen sequenced in a study of blood T cells in healthy people across ages. The authors ran a second PCR of about 6 to 11 cycles using a sample-barcoded 5' primer and a J-beta primer mix. TCRdb used MiXCR to reprocess the 5' RACE reads, holding one entry per CDR3 protein. Here the sample spans hundreds of thousands of distinct CDR3 sequences, approximately 50% being singletons. Input material: blood. These receptors came from a woman in her sixties or seventies in good health.

The genes are TRBV7-2 and TRBJ2-7, with D tentatively TRBD2 (5 bases). V gave up 4 bases and J gave up 9 bases, with 10 bases separating them. Germline CDR1 SGHTA, CDR2 FQGNSA. CDR3 length equals 11 residues. The CDR3 sequence is CASSSGMVQYF. CDR3 sequence (DNA): TGTGCCAGCAGCTCGGGGATGGTGCAGTACTTC. The entire variable domain, with the rest obtained from reference TRBV7-2 and TRBJ2-7, is as follows: GAGVSQSPSNKVTEKGKDVELRCDPISGHTALYWYRQSLGQGLEFLIYFQGNSAPDKSGLPSDRFSAERTGGSVSTLTIQRTQQEDSAVYLCASSSGMVQYFGPGTRLTVT.

This clonotype appeared a few times. The chain recombines TRBV10-3 with TRBJ1-2; 9 nucleotides align to TRBD1. The V gene end was trimmed by 5 bases and the J gene end by 3 bases; junction bases not matched to a gene: 1. Germline CDR1 and CDR2: ENHRY and SYGVKD. The CDR3 runs to 13 residues. CDR3 in DNA: TGTGCCATCAGTAGGACAGGGGACTATGGCTACACCTTC. It is translated as CAISRTGDYGYTF.

The chain joins TRBV28 to TRBJ1-5, with D perhaps TRBD1 (6 bases). Germline V CDR1 and CDR2: MDHEN, SYDVKM. CDR3 length equals 14 residues. V lost 5 bases and J 3 bases, leaving 11 bases between the germline ends. CDR3 residues: CASSPGHSNQPQHF. CDR3 bases: TGTGCCAGCAGTCCGGGACACTCCAATCAGCCCCAGCATTTT.

This clonotype turned up a few times. CDR3 sequence: CASSLGSSGVGEQYF. Here the CDR3 DNA reads TGTGCCAGCAGCTTAGGGAGTAGCGGGGTTGGAGAGCAGTACTTC. V gene TRBV7-2 combines with J gene TRBJ2-5; 8 nucleotides agree with TRBD2. The V gene end was trimmed by 1 base and the J gene end by 11 bases; junction bases not matched to a gene: 12. Germline values: CDR1 SGHTA, CDR2 FQGNSA. CDR3 length: 15 residues.

This chain connects TRBV6-5 to TRBJ2-1, with D unresolved. The CDR3 loop spans 12 amino acids. From germline, CDR1 is MNHEY and CDR2 SVGAGI. V was cut by 5 bases and J by 2 bases, with 4 bases left in between. The CDR3 is CASSAAYNEQFF. CDR3 in DNA: TGTGCCAGCAGTGCAGCCTACAATGAGCAGTTCTTC.

The chain carries TRBV7-2 and TRBJ2-5; 9 positions match TRBD2. V was pared by 6 bases and J by 5 bases, with 10 bases of the junction left unmatched. Germline CDR1 is SGHTA and CDR2 is FQGNSA. CDR3 length equals 15 residues. For the CDR3, the DNA is TGTGCCAGCAGACCGACTAGCGGCTTCCACGAGACCCAGTACTTC. This gives the protein CASRPTSGFHETQYF.

This clonotype occurred once. The rearrangement links TRBV4-3 to TRBJ2-3, with 9 bases aligning to TRBD1. J gave up 3 bases and V 1 base, and 2 bases lay outside the gene matches. The CDR3 runs to 15 residues. The germline CDR1 and CDR2 sequences are LGHNA and YSLEER. The CDR3 DNA sequence: TGCGCCAGCAGCCAAGTTGGACAGGGGACAGATACGCAGTATTTT. It specifies CASSQVGQGTDTQYF.

This CDR3 is CASSPGGFWYEQYF. CDR3 bases: TGTGCCAGCAGCCCGGGGGGCTTCTGGTACGAGCAGTACTTC. The gene calls are TRBV4-2 and TRBJ2-7; TRBD2 is a possible D gene (7 bases). CDR3 length: 14 amino acids. Trimming cost V 4 bases and J 4 bases, with 14 bases left between them. Per germline, CDR1 LGHNA and CDR2 YNFKEQ.

The chain couples TRBV28 to TRBJ2-4; TRBD1 might be the D (6 bases). The CDR3 loop spans 15 amino acids. V dropped 6 bases and J dropped 5 bases, with 17 bases sitting between them. Germline loops: CDR1 MDHEN, CDR2 SYDVKM. CDR3 sequence: CASSLAAGDQNIQYF. CDR3 bases: TGTGCCAGCAGCCTTGCAGCAGGGGACCAAAACATTCAGTACTTC.

The V and J genes are TRBV20-1 and TRBJ1-6, with TRBD1 as a possible D gene (5 bases). Germline V lookup: CDR1 DFQATT, CDR2 SNEGSKA (reference sequence). Trimming cost V 0 bases and J 4 bases, with 10 bases left between them. The CDR3 totals 15 residues. This CDR3 is CSAREAGAYNSPLHF. DNA of the CDR3: TGCAGTGCTAGAGAGGCTGGGGCGTATAATTCACCCCTCCACTTT.

The chain has TRBV4-3 and TRBJ1-2, with D perhaps TRBD1 (5 bases). Per the germline V gene, CDR1 is LGHNA and CDR2 is YSLEER. The CDR3 runs to 13 residues. V was pared by 3 bases and J by 3 bases, with 8 bases between. CDR3 bases: TGCGCCAGCAGCCATCGGGGGGACTATGGCTACACCTTC. This sequence encodes CASSHRGDYGYTF.

This clonotype was observed a single time. V is TRBV9 and J is TRBJ2-3, with 11 bases aligning to TRBD2. The CDR3 contains 19 residues. Germline V gene data show CDR1 as SGDLS and CDR2 as YYNGEE. Losses at the gene ends were 5 bases for V and 2 bases for J; bases not matched to a gene: 16. The DNA for the CDR3 is TGTGCCAGCAGTCTCCGACATGGGACTAGCGGTCGTTACACAGATACGCAGTATTTT. Translation gives CASSLRHGTSGRYTDTQYF.

This chain uses TRBV24-1 with TRBJ1-2; D not resolved. The V end was cut by 12 bases, the J end by 6 bases, with 10 bases between. This CDR3 has 10 residues. The germline CDR1 and CDR2 sequences are KGHDR and SFDVKD. The CDR3 DNA reads TGTGCCTCCTGCCGCGATGGCTACACCTTC. It is translated as CASCRDGYTF.

This clonotype came up many times. The chain is built from TRBV7-9 and TRBJ2-7; D is unresolved. Trimming removed 5 bases at V and 3 bases at J, with 11 bases between. The germline gives CDR1 SEHNR, CDR2 FQNEAQ (reference sequence). There are 13 residues in the CDR3. CDR3: CASSAGRDYEQYF. CDR3 sequence (DNA): TGTGCCAGCAGCGCCGGAAGAGACTACGAGCAGTACTTC.

V gene TRBV12-3 or TRBV12-4 combines with J gene TRBJ2-7; TRBD2 is a possible D gene (5 bases). Trimming pared 4 bases from V and 1 base from J, leaving 17 bases between. The CDR3 is 16 amino acids. The CDR3 sequence: CASSYRASGVSYEQYF. The CDR3 nucleotides read TGTGCCAGCAGTTACCGGGCCAGCGGAGTGTCCTACGAGCAGTACTTC.

This clonotype turned up a few times. The chain couples TRBV20-1 to TRBJ2-3; TRBD2 matches at 9 bases. The V gene's germline CDR1 is DFQATT and CDR2 SNEGSKA (reference sequence). The CDR3 length is 15 residues. The ends lost 4 bases at V and 4 bases at J; junction bases unmatched: 9. The CDR3 coding sequence is TGCAGTGCTATCACCGGGACTAGCCAGTCAGATACGCAGTATTTT. This encodes CSAITGTSQSDTQYF.

The rearrangement uses TRBV20-1 and TRBJ1-1; no clear D gene. The germline V gene has CDR1 DFQATT and CDR2 SNEGSKA (reference sequence). V was shortened by 0 bases and J by 3 bases, with 11 bases between the two germline ends. CDR3 length equals 14 residues. CDR3 DNA sequence: TGCAGTGCTAGAGATACGGTAACTCACACTGAAGCTTTCTTT. Amino acids: CSARDTVTHTEAFF.

The DNA of the CDR3 is TGTGCCAGCATTTTCGCGGGTCCCCGGAGGAGCACAGATACGCAGTATTTT. This encodes CASIFAGPRRSTDTQYF. The chain joins TRBV6-2 or TRBV6-3 to TRBJ2-3, with a weak D call TRBD2 (5 bases). CDR1 and CDR2 (germline): MNHEY, SVGEGT. The CDR3 consists of 17 residues. Trimming took 7 bases from V and 0 from J, leaving 20 bases between them.

The chain combines TRBV10-3 with TRBJ2-1; 10 nucleotides line up with TRBD2. The J call could be wrong; TRBJ2-7 is a better fit for the DNA end. Looked up from germline, CDR1 is ENHRY and CDR2 is SYGVKD. The CDR3 loop spans 16 amino acids. CDR3 protein: CAISIGTSEPYNEQYF. In DNA form, the CDR3 reads TGTGCCATCAGCATCGGGACTAGCGAACCCTACAATGAGCAGTACTTC.

V and J are TRBV7-3 and TRBJ2-1, with a possible D match to TRBD2 (6 bases). V lost 6 bases and J lost 5, with 14 bases in between. Germline values: CDR1 SGHTA, CDR2 FQGTGA. The CDR3 contains 14 residues. CDR3 amino acids: CASSASGPNNEQFF. The CDR3 bases are TGTGCCAGCAGTGCCAGCGGGCCCAACAATGAGCAGTTCTTC.

Of note for this clonotype: Compared with germline, one end of the junction differs, possibly owing to a read error. This chain links TRBV20-1 with TRBJ1-5; D might be TRBD1 (5 bases). The CDR3 is made up of 15 amino acids. CDR1 is DFQATT, CDR2 SNEGSKA, per germline (reference sequence). CDR3 coding DNA: TGCAGTGTTAGAGCGGGGTCAGGGCGCAATCAGCCCCAGCATTTT. Translated: CSVRAGSGRNQPQHF.

The chain couples TRBV5-1 to TRBJ2-5; 7 nucleotides line up with TRBD1. The CDR3 has 15 amino acids. From germline, CDR1 is SGHRS and CDR2 YFSETQ. The J segment lost 4 bases and the V segment lost 1 base, leaving 7 bases of the junction unmatched. CDR3 residues: CASSLYDRDRETQYF. CDR3 bases: TGCGCCAGCAGCTTGTACGACAGGGACCGAGAGACCCAGTACTTC. Variable domain in full (rest from reference TRBV5-1 and TRBJ2-5): KAGVTQTPRYLIKTRGQQVTLSCSPISGHRSVSWYQQTPGQGLQFLFEYFSETQRNKGNFPGRFSGRQFSNSRSEMNVSTLELGDSALYLCASSLYDRDRETQYFGPGTRLLVL.

J is TRBJ2-1 and V is TRBV29-1; D not certain. Germline values: CDR1 SQVTM, CDR2 ANQGSEA. V lost 4 bases, J lost 2 bases, and 12 bases lay in between. The CDR3 has 14 residues. The CDR3 spells CSVAEAIAYNEQFF. CDR3 nucleotide sequence: TGCAGCGTTGCTGAGGCGATCGCCTACAATGAGCAGTTCTTC.

The rearrangement uses TRBV5-1 and TRBJ2-3; 8 positions match TRBD2. Germline-derived CDR1 and CDR2 are SGHRS and YFSETQ. With V trimmed by 4 bases and J by 2 bases, 12 bases remained unmatched. The CDR3 consists of 17 residues. The CDR3 DNA is TGCGCCAGCAGCCGCTCCGGGAGCGGGAGTACCACAGATACGCAGTATTTT. Its translation: CASSRSGSGSTTDTQYF.

This clonotype occurred a few times. The V gene is TRBV10-3, the J gene TRBJ2-5, with a possible D match to TRBD1 (5 bases). This CDR3 has 15 residues. V lost 3 bases, J lost 2 bases, and 13 bases lay in between. Germline loops: CDR1 ENHRY, CDR2 SYGVKD. The CDR3 loop is CAISDTGRGQETQYF. The CDR3 coding sequence is TGTGCCATCAGTGATACAGGCCGAGGACAAGAGACCCAGTACTTC.

With regard to this clonotype: Being one base from a much bigger clone, this may be a read error. This chain uses TRBV29-1 with TRBJ2-4; a possible D gene is TRBD2 (6 bases). The DNA end is more similar to TRBJ2-7, so the J call may be wrong. The CDR3 length is 12 residues. Germline values: CDR1 SQVTM, CDR2 ANQGSEA. The CDR3 spells CGVRREYYEQYF. Written as DNA, the CDR3 is TGCGGCGTTCGGCGGGAATACTACGAGCAGTACTTC.